This TCR beta chain came from a study of cytomegalovirus exposure and HLA in healthy donors. Study details: Earlier work reported approximately 100 million unique TCR beta sequences from about 179 million T cells.

Donors were nominally healthy when sampled, though unrecorded immune exposures were likely. General study points: In a later analysis, across HLA loci, associated TCR counts were highest for DRB1, lowest for HLA-C. According to a later analysis, most TCR beta chains associated with CMV appeared HLA-restricted.

CDR3 length: 18 residues. Germline loops: CDR1 SGHRS, CDR2 YFSETQ. The J segment lost 0 bases and the V segment lost 0 bases, leaving 8 bases of the junction unmatched. In the PCR, 60 Vbeta and 13 Jbeta primers were used. TCRdb keeps only in-frame clones here, not all; method: immunoSEQ multiplex PCR. This sample yields some 110,000 clones, of which about 69% are seen a single time; 1.3% belongs to the top ten. Worth noting for this clone: What it recognizes is unknown.

This receptor was obtained from a middle-aged man in good health and CMV-seronegative. The specimen sequenced was PBMCs. The rearrangement uses TRBV5-1 and TRBJ2-3, with 9 bases identical to TRBD2. The DNA of the CDR3 is TGCGCCAGCAGCTTGGCGGTAGCGGGAGCTCAAAGCACAGATACGCAGTATTTT. Its translation is CASSLAVAGAQSTDTQYF. Variable domain in full (rest from reference TRBV5-1 and TRBJ2-3): KAGVTQTPRYLIKTRGQQVTLSCSPISGHRSVSWYQQTPGQGLQFLFEYFSETQRNKGNFPGRFSGRQFSNSRSEMNVSTLELGDSALYLCASSLAVAGAQSTDTQYFGPGTRLTVL.